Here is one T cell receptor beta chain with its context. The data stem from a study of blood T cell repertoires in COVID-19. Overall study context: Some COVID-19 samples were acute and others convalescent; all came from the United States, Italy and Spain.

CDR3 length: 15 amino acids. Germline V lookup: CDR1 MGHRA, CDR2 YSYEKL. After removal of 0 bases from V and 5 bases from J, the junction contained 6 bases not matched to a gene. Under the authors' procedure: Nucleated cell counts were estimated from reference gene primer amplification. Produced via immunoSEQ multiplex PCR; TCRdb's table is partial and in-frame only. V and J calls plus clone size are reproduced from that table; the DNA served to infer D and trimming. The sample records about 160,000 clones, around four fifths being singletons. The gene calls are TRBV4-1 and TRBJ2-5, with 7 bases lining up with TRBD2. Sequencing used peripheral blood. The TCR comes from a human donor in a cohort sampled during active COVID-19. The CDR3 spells CASSQDGLGFETQYF. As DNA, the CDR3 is TGCGCCAGCAGCCAAGATGGACTAGGATTCGAGACCCAGTACTTC.